The 10 T cell receptor beta chains given below trace back to one sample, sequenced in a study of shared clonotypes between healthy human individuals. Sequencing used immunoSEQ multiplex PCR; TCRdb keeps in-frame clones, though not all of them. The sample consists of approximately 2,300,000 clones, about nine tenths of them appearing once. The sequencing input was naive CD4+ T cells from PBMCs. Subset reported: CD45RA+ positively selected. The source is a man between 18 and 29 years old in good health. Some clones in this sample may be carry-over from other donors' samples.

The gene calls are TRBV11-2 and TRBJ2-5; D is possibly TRBD1 (5 bases). In germline, CDR1 is SGHAT, CDR2 FQNNGV. Trimming stripped 1 base from V and 2 bases from J, with 8 bases between. The CDR3 totals 14 residues. The CDR3 DNA follows: TGTGCCAGCAGCTTAGCCAGGGCACAAGAGACCCAGTACTTC. Translated: CASSLARAQETQYF.

The chain links TRBV28 to TRBJ2-7; D is undetermined. V lost 4 bases and J lost 6, with 19 bases in between. The CDR3 has 15 residues. Germline CDR1 reads MDHEN; CDR2 reads SYDVKM. In nucleotides, the CDR3 is TGTGCCAGCAGTTCAAGCGTCGAAGGGATCGGCGAGCAGTACTTC. As protein: CASSSSVEGIGEQYF.

This clone was seen only a few times. The genes are TRBV30 and TRBJ1-5; no clear D. The germline V gene encodes CDR1 GTSNPN and CDR2 SVGIG (reference sequence). CDR3 length equals 12 residues. Trimming stripped 5 bases from V and 2 bases from J, with 7 bases between. The CDR3 loop reads CAWAEGNQPQHF. The CDR3 DNA sequence: TGTGCCTGGGCCGAGGGCAATCAGCCCCAGCATTTT.

This clone was seen a handful of times. The chain couples TRBV5-1 to TRBJ1-2; a weak D match, TRBD1 (6 bases). V lost 4 bases and J lost 4, with 17 bases in between. The CDR3 totals 15 residues. Looked up from germline, CDR1 is SGHRS and CDR2 is YFSETQ. The CDR3 spells CASSLRSGAGYGYTF. The CDR3 DNA reads as TGCGCCAGCAGCCTCCGGTCAGGGGCTGGCTATGGCTACACCTTC.

This clone was found once. The rearrangement links TRBV5-1 to TRBJ2-1; no reliable D call. CDR3 length: 13 residues. The germline V gene encodes CDR1 SGHRS and CDR2 YFSETQ. The V gene lost 2 bases and the J gene lost 0 bases, with 3 bases spanning the gap. The CDR3 region has the DNA TGCGCCAGCAGCTTTGACTCCTACAATGAGCAGTTCTTC. Encoded protein: CASSFDSYNEQFF.

The rearrangement joins TRBV30 to TRBJ2-7; D is perhaps TRBD1 or TRBD2 (7 bases each). This CDR3 comprises 14 residues. Germline V gene lookup returns CDR1 GTSNPN and CDR2 SVGIG (reference sequence). V was trimmed by 3 bases and J by 5 bases, leaving 17 bases between them. The CDR3 reads CAWSSIRGGNEQYF. The CDR3 coding sequence is TGTGCCTGGAGCTCAATCAGGGGGGGTAACGAGCAGTACTTC.

The chain joins TRBV29-1 to TRBJ2-1; D might be TRBD2 (6 bases). V was clipped by 2 bases and J by 6 bases, with 17 bases between them. The germline V gene encodes CDR1 SQVTM and CDR2 ANQGSEA. The CDR3 totals 15 residues. This CDR3 is CSVELIWGDSNEQFF. The DNA for the CDR3 is TGCAGCGTTGAACTGATCTGGGGGGACTCCAATGAGCAGTTCTTC.

The chain uses TRBV27 and TRBJ2-7; TRBD1 matches at 7 bases. With V trimmed by 4 bases and J by 4 bases, 13 bases remained unmatched. CDR3 length: 16 amino acids. Looked up from germline, CDR1 is MNHEY and CDR2 is SMNVEV (reference sequence). CDR3 DNA: TGTGCCAGCAGTTCCCCTGGGGGACAGCCAAGGTACGAGCAGTACTTC. Protein product: CASSSPGGQPRYEQYF.

V and J are TRBV13 and TRBJ2-5; tentative D call: TRBD1 (5 bases). The CDR3 has 13 amino acids. Deletions cut 5 bases from V and 4 bases from J, with 11 bases between. Germline CDR1 reads PRHDT; CDR2 reads FYEKMQ (reference sequence). CDR3 DNA: TGTGCCAGCAGCCCCAGGGTCCCAGAGACCCAGTACTTC. This encodes CASSPRVPETQYF.

The chain links TRBV28 to TRBJ2-5; tentatively, D is TRBD1 (7 bases). TRBJ2-7 matches the DNA end more closely, so the J call is doubtful. The CDR3 covers 17 residues. Germline V CDR1 and CDR2: MDHEN, SYDVKM. CDR3 in amino acids: CASSSPPGGLSSYEQYF. CDR3 DNA: TGTGCCAGCAGTTCCCCTCCAGGGGGGCTGAGCTCCTACGAGCAGTACTTC.